Presented here are 27 T cell receptor beta chains from one specimen sequenced in a study of cytomegalovirus exposure and HLA in healthy donors. PCR amplification relied on 60 Vbeta primers (plus 13 Jbeta primers). Generated by immunoSEQ multiplex PCR, the TCRdb table keeps only in-frame clones and is missing some. The sample records more than 85,000 clones, approximately 82% being singletons. Material: PBMCs. The receptors stem from a woman in her late teens or twenties in good health and CMV-seronegative.

The chain links TRBV5-1 to TRBJ2-5; D not certain. The closer fit of TRBJ2-7 to the DNA end suggests the J call may be wrong. Germline V CDR1 and CDR2: SGHRS, YFSETQ. The CDR3 length is 12 residues. CDR3 bases: TGCGCCAGCAGCTTGGGGGGCTACGAGCAGTACTTC. This encodes CASSLGGYEQYF.

The genes are TRBV4-1 and TRBJ2-7, with 8 bases lining up with TRBD2. The V gene end was trimmed by 0 bases and the J gene end by 0 bases; junction bases not matched to a gene: 4. The CDR3 runs 16 residues. Per the germline V gene, CDR1 is MGHRA and CDR2 is YSYEKL. CDR3 DNA sequence: TGCGCCAGCAGCCAAGATCTACTAGCGGCCTCCTACGAGCAGTACTTC. Translating gives CASSQDLLAASYEQYF.

V is TRBV28 and J is TRBJ2-2; D might be TRBD2 (5 bases). V was cut by 7 bases and J by 6 bases, with 27 bases left in between. The CDR3 is 18 residues long. CDR1 and CDR2 (germline): MDHEN, SYDVKM. CDR3 loop: CASISPPGKFRKAGELFF. In DNA form, the CDR3 reads TGTGCCAGCATCTCCCCCCCGGGAAAGTTTCGCAAGGCCGGGGAGCTGTTTTTT. Filled out from reference TRBV28 and TRBJ2-2, the complete variable domain reads DVKVTQSSRYLVKRTGEKVFLECVQDMDHENMFWYRQDPGLGLRLIYFSYDVKMKEKGDIPEGYSVSREKKERFSLILESASTNQTSMYLCASISPPGKFRKAGELFFGEGSRLTVL.

V and J are TRBV4-3 and TRBJ2-3; 7 bases agree with TRBD1. The V gene's germline CDR1 is LGHNA and CDR2 YSLEER. The CDR3 is made up of 15 amino acids. With V trimmed by 0 bases and J by 2 bases, 2 bases remained unmatched. In DNA, the CDR3 is TGCGCCAGCAGCCAAGAAGGGGGCCACACAGATACGCAGTATTTT. This encodes CASSQEGGHTDTQYF.

This clone was picked up one time. The gene calls are TRBV28 and TRBJ2-1; 9 bases map to TRBD2. Trimming at V came to 6 bases and at J to 4 bases, leaving 13 bases not matched to a gene. The germline V gene has CDR1 MDHEN and CDR2 SYDVKM. This CDR3 comprises 17 residues. The CDR3 spells CASRSGPRTSVYNEQFF. CDR3 sequence (DNA): TGTGCCAGCAGGTCGGGGCCCAGGACTAGCGTATACAATGAGCAGTTCTTC.

About this clone itself: A junction boundary mismatches the germline segment, possibly from a read error. The V and J genes are TRBV7-9 and TRBJ2-2, with TRBD1 matching 10 bases. The length of the CDR3 is 17 residues. Germline assignment: CDR1 SEHNR and CDR2 FQNEAQ (reference sequence). The CDR3 reads CSSSKTGGAVHTGELFF. The CDR3 nucleotides read TGTTCCAGCAGCAAGACAGGGGGCGCCGTCCACACCGGGGAGCTGTTTTTT.

Here the CDR3 DNA reads TGCAGCGTTGAGGCGGGGGGGCTGATGGCTTTCTTT. It translates to CSVEAGGLMAFF. The chain joins TRBV29-1 to TRBJ1-1; the D gene is possibly TRBD1 (6 bases). CDR3 size: 12 residues. V was clipped by 3 bases and J by 11 bases, with 16 bases between them. Germline V CDR1 and CDR2: SQVTM, ANQGSEA.

This chain connects TRBV12-2 to TRBJ1-6. TRBV12-2 is labeled a pseudogene. The CDR3 covers 16 residues. CDR3 nucleotide sequence: TGTGCAAGTCGCTTGGGCAGAAGAGGGTATAATTCACCCCTCCACTTT. The encoded protein is CASRLGRRGYNSPLHF.

J is TRBJ2-5 and V is TRBV7-9, with 7 bases identical to TRBD1. The DNA end is more similar to TRBJ2-7, so the J call may be wrong. Germline V gene sequence: CDR1 SEHNR, CDR2 FQNEAQ (reference sequence). CDR3 size: 15 residues. Here the CDR3 reads CASSYDRVRSYEQYF. CDR3 bases: TGTGCCAGCAGCTACGACAGGGTTCGGTCCTACGAGCAGTACTTC.

As concerns this clone: The junction does not match germline at one end; this may be a read error. The rearrangement joins TRBV6-4 to TRBJ2-2; TRBD2 is a possible D gene (7 bases). Germline loops: CDR1 MRHNA, CDR2 SNTAGT. There are 13 residues in the CDR3. DNA for the CDR3: TGTGCCAGCAGTGACGGGGGGGCCGGGGAGCCGTTTTTT. It translates to CASSDGGAGEPFF.

J is TRBJ2-3 and V is TRBV15; 7 bases are shared with TRBD1. J lost 4 bases, V lost 3 bases, and 10 bases had no gene match. The CDR3 sequence is 16 residues long. The germline V gene encodes CDR1 LNHNV and CDR2 YYDKDF (reference sequence). This CDR3 is CATSRNDRAGADTQYF. The CDR3 bases are TGTGCCACCAGCAGGAACGACAGGGCAGGGGCAGATACGCAGTATTTT.

The rearrangement links TRBV18 to TRBJ2-1; TRBD2 agrees at 15 bases. The CDR3 consists of 15 residues. CDR1 is KGHSH and CDR2 is LQKENI in the germline V gene. With V trimmed by 6 bases and J by 10 bases, 7 bases remained unmatched. The CDR3 is CASSRTSGRGLEQFF. DNA for the CDR3: TGTGCCAGCTCCCGGACTAGCGGGAGGGGTTTGGAGCAGTTCTTC.

J is TRBJ2-5 and V is TRBV6-5, with D possibly matching TRBD1 (6 bases). Between the trimmed V and J ends, which lost 6 bases and 5 bases, there was a span of 10 bases. CDR3 size: 12 residues. Germline CDR1 reads MNHEY; CDR2 reads SVGAGI. Written as DNA, the CDR3 is TGTGCCAGCAGCACAGGGTACGAGACCCAGTACTTC. Residues: CASSTGYETQYF.

The chain has TRBV28 and TRBJ1-1; a weak D match, TRBD1 (5 bases). Trimming pared 5 bases from V and 0 bases from J, leaving 19 bases between. CDR3 length: 17 residues. The V gene's germline CDR1 is MDHEN and CDR2 SYDVKM. The CDR3 loop reads CASSLTRAGRLNTEAFF. The CDR3 DNA reads TGTGCCAGCAGTCTGACCCGGGCAGGGAGGCTGAACACTGAAGCTTTCTTT.

The chain links TRBV15 to TRBJ2-6, with D possibly being TRBD1 (5 bases). This CDR3 is built from 15 residues. Germline values: CDR1 LNHNV, CDR2 YYDKDF (reference sequence). The V gene lost 3 bases and the J gene lost 4 bases, with 10 bases spanning the gap. The CDR3 loop reads CATSRDTGGANVLTF. The CDR3, as DNA: TGTGCCACCAGCAGGGACACAGGCGGGGCCAACGTCCTGACTTTC.

The chain employs TRBV4-3 and TRBJ2-5; D is perhaps TRBD1 (6 bases). V lost 1 base, J lost 4 bases, and 13 bases lay in between. In germline, CDR1 is LGHNA, CDR2 YSLEER. The CDR3 totals 15 residues. CDR3 sequence: CASSQGSGQSETQYF. DNA of the CDR3: TGCGCCAGCAGCCAAGGCTCCGGACAGTCAGAGACCCAGTACTTC.

This clone was counted a few times. A far larger clone lies a single base away; this is likely a read error. The rearrangement joins TRBV7-5 to TRBJ2-3; the listed D gene, TRBD2, was not tested against the DNA. TRBV7-5 is listed as a pseudogene. The CDR3 totals 12 residues. The CDR3 protein is CASSLRVDTQYF. CDR3 in DNA: TGTGCCAGCAGCTTACGGGTAGATACGCAGTATTTT.

This clone is a singleton in its sample. The chain couples TRBV5-6 to TRBJ2-5, with TRBD1 matching over 11 bases. This CDR3 has 15 residues. Germline V lookup: CDR1 SGHDT, CDR2 YYEEEE. V lost 4 bases to trimming and J lost 3 bases; unmatched junction nucleotides: 5. The CDR3 protein is CASSAPGQGEETQYF. DNA of the CDR3: TGTGCCAGCAGCGCTCCGGGACAGGGGGAAGAGACCCAGTACTTC. The complete variable domain, with remaining parts taken from reference TRBV5-6 and TRBJ2-5, reads DAGVTQSPTHLIKTRGQQVTLRCSPKSGHDTVSWYQQALGQGPQFIFQYYEEEERQRGNFPDRFSGHQFPNYSSELNVNALLLGDSALYLCASSAPGQGEETQYFGPGTRLLVL.

The chain recombines TRBV6-1 with TRBJ2-1; TRBD1 agrees at 12 bases. Germline lookup yields CDR1 MNHNS and CDR2 SASEGT. With 2 bases clipped from V and 8 bases from J, the junction kept 4 bases outside the gene matches. The CDR3 contains 15 residues. The CDR3 bases are TGTGCCAGCAGTGAATTGGGACAGGGGGCGGATGAGCAGTTCTTC. Protein sequence: CASSELGQGADEQFF.

V and J are TRBV27 and TRBJ2-1; no clear D gene. Germline V gene data show CDR1 as MNHEY and CDR2 as SMNVEV (reference sequence). The CDR3 extends over 14 amino acids. Trimming pared 3 bases from V and 3 bases from J, leaving 9 bases between. The chain's CDR3 is CASSLLQYYNEQFF. Here the CDR3 DNA reads TGTGCCAGCAGTTTGTTACAGTACTACAATGAGCAGTTCTTC.

The chain uses TRBV27 and TRBJ2-5; 8 positions match TRBD2. The J call could be wrong; TRBJ2-7 is a better fit for the DNA end. In germline, CDR1 is MNHEY, CDR2 SMNVEV (reference sequence). The CDR3 is 17 amino acids. The CDR3, as DNA: TGTGCCAGCAGTTTAAGGGTTCCTAGCGGGCGATTATACGAGCAGTACTTC. The encoded protein is CASSLRVPSGRLYEQYF.

The chain uses TRBV7-2 and TRBJ2-7; the D is unclear. The CDR3 has 12 residues. Trimming stripped 5 bases from V and 5 bases from J, with 10 bases between. Germline CDR1 and CDR2: SGHTA and FQGNSA. CDR3 coding DNA: TGTGCCAGCAGCCTACGCCCCAACGAGCAGTACTTC. Its translation is CASSLRPNEQYF. The full variable domain, completed using reference TRBV7-2 and TRBJ2-7, is GAGVSQSPSNKVTEKGKDVELRCDPISGHTALYWYRQSLGQGLEFLIYFQGNSAPDKSGLPSDRFSAERTGGSVSTLTIQRTQQEDSAVYLCASSLRPNEQYFGPGTRLTVT.

V and J are TRBV27 and TRBJ2-1; 15 bases line up with TRBD2. Trimming took 5 bases from V and 9 from J; bases not matched to a gene: 11. Germline V gives CDR1 MNHEY, CDR2 SMNVEV (reference sequence). The CDR3 is 17 amino acids. CDR3 DNA: TGTGCCAGCAGTCTCGGGACTAGCGGGAGGACCCACGGTGAGCAGTTCTTC. It specifies CASSLGTSGRTHGEQFF.

This clone was counted once. The chain couples TRBV13 to TRBJ2-5; 10 bases map to TRBD2. The J call may be mistaken, given a closer DNA end match to TRBJ2-7. The CDR3 is 15 amino acids. Germline CDR1 is PRHDT and CDR2 is FYEKMQ (reference sequence). CDR3 protein: CASSMWTSGRYEQYF. CDR3 sequence (DNA): TGTGCCAGCAGCATGTGGACTAGCGGAAGATACGAGCAGTACTTC.

The chain recombines TRBV19 with TRBJ2-7, with D tentatively TRBD1 (5 bases). Deletions cut 4 bases from V and 2 bases from J, with 15 bases between. The CDR3 consists of 15 residues. CDR1 is LNHDA, CDR2 SQIVND, per germline (reference sequence). The CDR3 reads CASSTSRQGAYEQYF. In DNA, the CDR3 is TGTGCCAGTAGTACCTCCCGGCAGGGTGCCTACGAGCAGTACTTC.

This chain connects TRBV9 to TRBJ2-3, with 10 bases identical to TRBD2. The V segment lost 3 bases and the J segment 2 bases; nucleotides outside the gene matches: 9. The CDR3 is 17 residues long. The germline gives CDR1 SGDLS, CDR2 YYNGEE. The CDR3 protein is CASSETSGRASTDTQYF. The CDR3, as DNA: TGTGCCAGCAGCGAGACAAGCGGGAGGGCCTCCACAGATACGCAGTATTTT.

This clone is a singleton in its sample. The chain uses TRBV5-1 and TRBJ2-3; D perhaps matches TRBD1 (5 bases). Germline CDR1 SGHRS, CDR2 YFSETQ. This CDR3 has 14 amino acids. V was pared by 7 bases and J by 6 bases, with 18 bases between. As DNA, the CDR3 is TGCGCCAGCGGGCCCGACAGTATGGGCGATACGCAGTATTTT. This translates into CASGPDSMGDTQYF.